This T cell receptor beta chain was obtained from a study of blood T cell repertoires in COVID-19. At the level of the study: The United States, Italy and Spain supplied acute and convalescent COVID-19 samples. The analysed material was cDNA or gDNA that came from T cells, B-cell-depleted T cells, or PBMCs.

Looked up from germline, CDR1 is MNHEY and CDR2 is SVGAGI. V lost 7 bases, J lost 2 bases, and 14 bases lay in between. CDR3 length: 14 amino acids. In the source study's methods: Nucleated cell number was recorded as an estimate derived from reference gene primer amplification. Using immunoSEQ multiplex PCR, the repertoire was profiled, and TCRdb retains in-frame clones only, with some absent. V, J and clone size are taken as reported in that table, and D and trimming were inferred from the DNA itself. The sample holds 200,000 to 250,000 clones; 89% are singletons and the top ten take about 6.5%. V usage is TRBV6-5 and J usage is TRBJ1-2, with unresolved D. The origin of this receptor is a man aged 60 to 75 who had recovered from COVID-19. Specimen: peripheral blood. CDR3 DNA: TGTGCCAGCACCCACGGGTACGGAAACTATGGCTACACCTTC. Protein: CASTHGYGNYGYTF.